This T cell receptor (beta chain) was profiled in a study of T cell clonotyping in hematopoietic cell transplantation. Study-level results: CD4 and CD8 repertoire contributions could not be separated without sorting.

Per germline, CDR1 SGHDT and CDR2 YYEEEE. V gave up 4 bases and J gave up 4 bases; unmatched junction bases: 8. This CDR3 is built from 14 residues. Here immunoSEQ multiplex PCR was the method, and the copy in TCRdb shows in-frame clones only, minus some. The sample has around 11,000 clones, around 86% seen once; the top ten hold 38%. A word on this clone: Its antigen is still unknown.

This receptor was obtained from a male patient over 55 who had an allogeneic stem cell transplant from an unrelated donor, so the T cells may come from the graft donor. Some clones in this sample may be carry-over from other donors' samples. The chain is built from TRBV5-6 and TRBJ2-7; 7 bases are a match to TRBD1. Sequenced here: PBMCs, sampled 180 days after allogeneic stem cell transplant. CDR3 protein: CASSGQVTPYEQYF. DNA for the CDR3: TGTGCCAGCAGCGGACAGGTTACGCCTTACGAGCAGTACTTC.